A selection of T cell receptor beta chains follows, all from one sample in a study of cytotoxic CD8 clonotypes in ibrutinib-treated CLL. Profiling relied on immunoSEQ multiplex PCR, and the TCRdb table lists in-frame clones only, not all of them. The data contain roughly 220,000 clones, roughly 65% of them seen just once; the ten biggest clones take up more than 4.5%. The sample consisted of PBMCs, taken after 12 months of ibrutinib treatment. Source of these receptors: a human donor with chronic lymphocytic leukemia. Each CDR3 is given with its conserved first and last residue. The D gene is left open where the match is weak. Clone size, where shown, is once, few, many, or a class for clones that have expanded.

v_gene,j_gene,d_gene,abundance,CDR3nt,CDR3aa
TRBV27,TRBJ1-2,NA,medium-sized,TGTGCCAGCAGTTTAGGGGCAGTCTCTTGGACGGGCTACACCTTC,CASSLGAVSWTGYTF
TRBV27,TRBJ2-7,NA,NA,TGTGCCAGCACCCTCGCCGCGGCAGGTTCCTACGAGCAGTACTTC,CASTLAAAGSYEQYF
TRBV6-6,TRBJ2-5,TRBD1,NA,TGTGCCAGCAGCCAAAGACAGGGCCAAGAGACCCAGTACTTC,CASSQRQGQETQYF
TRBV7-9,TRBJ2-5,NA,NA,TGTGCCAGCAGCCGAATTGGGGGTCAAGAGACCCAGTACTTC,CASSRIGGQETQYF
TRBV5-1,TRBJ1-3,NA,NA,TGCGCCAGCAGCACCGGACAGACCCTTGGTGGAAACACCATATATTTT,CASSTGQTLGGNTIYF
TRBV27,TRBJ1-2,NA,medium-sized,TGTGCCAGCCGGGCCGGCTATGGCTACACCTTC,CASRAGYGYTF
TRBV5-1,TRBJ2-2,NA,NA,TGCGCCAGCAGCTTGTACCCGAACACCGGGGAGCTGTTTTTT,CASSLYPNTGELFF
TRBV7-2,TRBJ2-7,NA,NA,TGTGCCAGCAGCTTTCCAGCCGGGACACTGTACGAGCAGTACTTC,CASSFPAGTLYEQYF
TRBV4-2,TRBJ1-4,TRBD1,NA,TGTGCCAGCAGCCGCCCGACAGGGACCATTACAACTAATGAAAAACTGTTTTTT,CASSRPTGTITTNEKLFF
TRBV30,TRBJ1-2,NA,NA,TGTGCCTGGAGCGGGTTTCCTAACTATGGCTACACCTTC,CAWSGFPNYGYTF
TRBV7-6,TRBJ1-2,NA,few,TGTGCCAGCAGCTTAGCTAACCTTAACTATGGCTACACCTTC,CASSLANLNYGYTF
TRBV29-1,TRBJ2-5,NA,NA,TGCAGCGTTGAAGGGTCCTTGAGCTTCGCGTACCAAGAGACCCAGTACTTC,CSVEGSLSFAYQETQYF
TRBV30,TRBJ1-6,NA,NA,TGTGCCTGGAGTACAGGGTTAAGGTCAATATACCTCCACTTT,CAWSTGLRSIYLHF
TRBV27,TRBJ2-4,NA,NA,TGTGCCAGCAGTTCCCTGGGGGCCGGGGCCAAAAACATTCAGTACTTC,CASSSLGAGAKNIQYF
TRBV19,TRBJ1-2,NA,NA,TGTGCCTGCAGAGGGGTTAACTATGGCTACACCTTC,CACRGVNYGYTF
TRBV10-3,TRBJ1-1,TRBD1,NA,TGTGCCATCAGTGAGCGGGGACAGGGTGGTGAAGCTTTCTTT,CAISERGQGGEAFF
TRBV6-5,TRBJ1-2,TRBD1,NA,TGTGCCAGCAGACCCGGGACAGGGAACTATGGCTACACCTTC,CASRPGTGNYGYTF
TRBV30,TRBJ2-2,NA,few,TGTGCCTGGAGTGTAATGGGTGGCGGGGAGCTGTTTTTT,CAWSVMGGGELFF
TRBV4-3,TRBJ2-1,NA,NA,TGCGCCAGCAGCCAAGATTCAGCGGGGACAAGCTCCTACAATGAGCAGTTCTTC,CASSQDSAGTSSYNEQFF
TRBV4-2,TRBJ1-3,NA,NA,TGTGCCAGCAGCCAAGGGACGGATAGCTCTGGAAACACCATATATTTT,CASSQGTDSSGNTIYF